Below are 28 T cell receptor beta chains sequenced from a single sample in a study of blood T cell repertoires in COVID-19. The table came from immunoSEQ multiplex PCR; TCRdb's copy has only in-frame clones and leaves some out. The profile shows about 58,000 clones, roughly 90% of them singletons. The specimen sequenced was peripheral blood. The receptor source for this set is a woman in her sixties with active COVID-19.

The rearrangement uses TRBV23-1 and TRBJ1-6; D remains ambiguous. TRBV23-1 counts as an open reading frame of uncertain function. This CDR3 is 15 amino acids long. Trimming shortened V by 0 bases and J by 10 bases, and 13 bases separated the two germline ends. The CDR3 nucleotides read TGCGCCAGCAGTCAATCGTGGAGGATTGGGTCACCCCTCCACTTT. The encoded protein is CASSQSWRIGSPLHF.

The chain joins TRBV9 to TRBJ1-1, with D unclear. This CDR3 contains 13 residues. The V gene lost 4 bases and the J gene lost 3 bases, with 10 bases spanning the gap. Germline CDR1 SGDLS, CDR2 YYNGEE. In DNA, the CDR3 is TGTGCCAGCAGCCCCTACCCCGACACTGAAGCTTTCTTT. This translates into CASSPYPDTEAFF. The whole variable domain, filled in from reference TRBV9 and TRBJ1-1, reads DSGVTQTPKHLITATGQRVTLRCSPRSGDLSVYWYQQSLDQGLQFLIQYYNGEERAKGNILERFSAQQFPDLHSELNLSSLELGDSALYFCASSPYPDTEAFFGQGTRLTVV.

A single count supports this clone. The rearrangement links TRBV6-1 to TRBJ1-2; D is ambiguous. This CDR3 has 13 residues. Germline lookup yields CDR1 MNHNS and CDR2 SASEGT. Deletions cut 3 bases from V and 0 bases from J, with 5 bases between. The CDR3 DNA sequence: TGTGCCAGCAGTGATCTAGCTAACTATGGCTACACCTTC. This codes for CASSDLANYGYTF.

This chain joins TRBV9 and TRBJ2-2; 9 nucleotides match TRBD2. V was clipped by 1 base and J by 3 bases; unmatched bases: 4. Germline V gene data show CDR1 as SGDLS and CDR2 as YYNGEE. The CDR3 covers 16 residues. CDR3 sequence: CASSVLGLAYTGELFF. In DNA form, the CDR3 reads TGTGCCAGCAGCGTATTAGGACTAGCGTACACCGGGGAGCTGTTTTTT. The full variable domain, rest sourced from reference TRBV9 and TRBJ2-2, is DSGVTQTPKHLITATGQRVTLRCSPRSGDLSVYWYQQSLDQGLQFLIQYYNGEERAKGNILERFSAQQFPDLHSELNLSSLELGDSALYFCASSVLGLAYTGELFFGEGSRLTVL.

CDR3 nucleotide sequence: TGTGCCAGCAGCTCACGCCTCACCGGGGGGGCCTACAATGAGCAGTTCTTC. This translates into CASSSRLTGGAYNEQFF. The rearrangement joins TRBV3-1 (or the pseudogene TRBV3-2) to TRBJ2-1; 8 nucleotides line up with TRBD2. The CDR3 runs 17 residues. Unmatched junction bases numbered 11, after V lost 5 bases and J lost 2 bases. Germline CDR1 and CDR2: LGHDT and YNNKEL (reference sequence).

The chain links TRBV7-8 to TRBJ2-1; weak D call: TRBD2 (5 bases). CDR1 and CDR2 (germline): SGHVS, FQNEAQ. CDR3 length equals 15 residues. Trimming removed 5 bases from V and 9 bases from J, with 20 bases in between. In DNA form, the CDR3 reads TGTGCCAGCAGCCCCACCACCCGAGCAGAGGGTGAGCAGTTCTTC. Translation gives CASSPTTRAEGEQFF.

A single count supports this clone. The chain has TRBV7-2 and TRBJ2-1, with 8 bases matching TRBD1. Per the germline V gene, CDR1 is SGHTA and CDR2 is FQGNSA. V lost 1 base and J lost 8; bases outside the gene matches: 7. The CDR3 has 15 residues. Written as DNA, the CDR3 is TGTGCCAGCAGCTTAGTAGGACAGGGTTTCGATGAGCAGTTCTTC. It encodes CASSLVGQGFDEQFF.

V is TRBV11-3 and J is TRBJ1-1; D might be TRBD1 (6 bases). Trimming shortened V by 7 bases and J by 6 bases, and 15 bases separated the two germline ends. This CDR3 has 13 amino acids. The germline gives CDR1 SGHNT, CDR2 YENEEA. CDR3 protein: CASKRKQGAEAFF. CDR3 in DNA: TGTGCCAGCAAACGAAAACAGGGAGCTGAAGCTTTCTTT.

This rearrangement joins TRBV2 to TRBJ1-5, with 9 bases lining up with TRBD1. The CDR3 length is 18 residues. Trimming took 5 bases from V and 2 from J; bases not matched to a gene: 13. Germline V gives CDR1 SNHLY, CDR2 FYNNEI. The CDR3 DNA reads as TGTGCCAGCAGTCCACTCCAATGGACAGGGGCAGGCAATCAGCCCCAGCATTTT. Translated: CASSPLQWTGAGNQPQHF.

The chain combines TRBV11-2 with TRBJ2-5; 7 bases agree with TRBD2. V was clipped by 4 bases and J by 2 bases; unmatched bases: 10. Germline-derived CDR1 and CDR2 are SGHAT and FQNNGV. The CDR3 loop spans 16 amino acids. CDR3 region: CASSSGPWGGQETQYF. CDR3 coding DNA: TGTGCCAGCAGCTCGGGGCCTTGGGGAGGGCAAGAGACCCAGTACTTC.

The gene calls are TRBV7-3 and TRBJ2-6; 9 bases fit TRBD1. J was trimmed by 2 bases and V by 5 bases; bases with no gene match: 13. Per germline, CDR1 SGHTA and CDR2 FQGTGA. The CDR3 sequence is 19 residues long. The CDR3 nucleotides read TGTGCCAGCAGCCCTTCCTCCGGGACAGGGAGGCCTGGGGCCAACGTCCTGACTTTC. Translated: CASSPSSGTGRPGANVLTF. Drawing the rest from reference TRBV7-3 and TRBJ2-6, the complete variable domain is GAGVSQTPSNKVTEKGKYVELRCDPISGHTALYWYRQSLGQGPEFLIYFQGTGAADDSGLPNDRFFAVRPEGSVSTLKIQRTERGDSAVYLCASSPSSGTGRPGANVLTFGAGSRLTVL.

Here the CDR3 DNA reads TGTGCCAGCAGCCAACTGGCGGGGGACTACGAGCAGTACTTC. Translation gives CASSQLAGDYEQYF. The chain couples TRBV3-1 (or the pseudogene TRBV3-2) to TRBJ2-7; the match to TRBD2 covers 7 bases. This CDR3 contains 14 residues. The V gene's germline CDR1 is LGHDT and CDR2 YNNKEL (reference sequence). Trimming took 2 bases from V and 3 from J; bases not matched to a gene: 4.

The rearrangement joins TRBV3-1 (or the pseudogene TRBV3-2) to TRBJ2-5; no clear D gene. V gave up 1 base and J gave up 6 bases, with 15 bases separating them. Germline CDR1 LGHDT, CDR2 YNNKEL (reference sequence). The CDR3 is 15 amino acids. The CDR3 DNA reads TGTGCCAGCAGCCAAGCTGGATACAGACGTAAGACCCAGTACTTC. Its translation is CASSQAGYRRKTQYF.

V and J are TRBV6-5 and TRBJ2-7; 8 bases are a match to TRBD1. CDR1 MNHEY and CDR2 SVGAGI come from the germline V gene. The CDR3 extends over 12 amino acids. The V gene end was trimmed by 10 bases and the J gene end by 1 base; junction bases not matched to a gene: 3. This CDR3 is CATGQGSYEQYF. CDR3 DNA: TGTGCCACCGGACAGGGTTCCTACGAGCAGTACTTC.

As DNA, the CDR3 is TGTGCCAGCAGCCAAGGGGTTATGGACAGGGGCACTGAAGCTTTCTTT. Its protein product is CASSQGVMDRGTEAFF. The rearrangement links TRBV3-1 (or the pseudogene TRBV3-2) to TRBJ1-1, with TRBD1 identical over 9 bases. This CDR3 contains 16 residues. Losses at the gene ends were 1 base for V and 4 bases for J; bases not matched to a gene: 7. Germline assignment: CDR1 LGHDT and CDR2 YNNKEL (reference sequence).

In DNA, the CDR3 is TGTGCCAGCATCAAGGGGATCGGCTCTGGAAACACCATATATTTT. This sequence encodes CASIKGIGSGNTIYF. The chain joins TRBV6-5 to TRBJ1-3, with a tentative D call TRBD1 (5 bases). V was cut by 7 bases and J by 0 bases, with 13 bases left in between. Germline V gives CDR1 MNHEY, CDR2 SVGAGI. The length of the CDR3 is 15 residues.

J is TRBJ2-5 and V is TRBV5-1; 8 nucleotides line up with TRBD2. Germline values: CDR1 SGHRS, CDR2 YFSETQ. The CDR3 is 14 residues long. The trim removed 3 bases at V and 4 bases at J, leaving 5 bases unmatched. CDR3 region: CASSYGGVSETQYF. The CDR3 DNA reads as TGCGCCAGCAGCTACGGGGGGGTCTCAGAGACCCAGTACTTC. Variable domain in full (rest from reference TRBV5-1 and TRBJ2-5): KAGVTQTPRYLIKTRGQQVTLSCSPISGHRSVSWYQQTPGQGLQFLFEYFSETQRNKGNFPGRFSGRQFSNSRSEMNVSTLELGDSALYLCASSYGGVSETQYFGPGTRLLVL.

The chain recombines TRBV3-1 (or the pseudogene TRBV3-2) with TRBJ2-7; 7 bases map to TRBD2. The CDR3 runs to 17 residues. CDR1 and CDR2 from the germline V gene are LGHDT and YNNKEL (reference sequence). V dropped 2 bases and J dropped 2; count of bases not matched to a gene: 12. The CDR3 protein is CASSQPLTAGPAYEQYF. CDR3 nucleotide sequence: TGTGCCAGCAGCCAACCCCTGACAGCGGGGCCAGCCTACGAGCAGTACTTC.

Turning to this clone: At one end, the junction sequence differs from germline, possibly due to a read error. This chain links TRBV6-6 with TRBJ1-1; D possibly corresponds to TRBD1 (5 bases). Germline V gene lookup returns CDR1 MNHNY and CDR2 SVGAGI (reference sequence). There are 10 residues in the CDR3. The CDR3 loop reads CTSSGHYAFF. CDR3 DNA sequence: TGTACCAGCAGTGGACATTACGCTTTCTTT.

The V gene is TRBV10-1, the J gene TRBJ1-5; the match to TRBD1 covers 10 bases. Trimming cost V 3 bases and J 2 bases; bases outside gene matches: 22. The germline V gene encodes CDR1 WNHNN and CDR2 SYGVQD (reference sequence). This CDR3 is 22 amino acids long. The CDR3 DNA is TGCGCCAGCAGTGACCACCCGGGACAGGGGTTTAGGGAACGAGGCCGCAATCAGCCCCAGCATTTT. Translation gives CASSDHPGQGFRERGRNQPQHF.

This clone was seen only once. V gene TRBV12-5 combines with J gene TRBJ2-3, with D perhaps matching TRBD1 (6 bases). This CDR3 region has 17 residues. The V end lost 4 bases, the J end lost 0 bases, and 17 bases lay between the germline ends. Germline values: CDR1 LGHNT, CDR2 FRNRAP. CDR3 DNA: TGTGCTAGTGGTTGGCGTGGACAGATCTCTAGCACAGATACGCAGTATTTT. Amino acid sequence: CASGWRGQISSTDTQYF.

The CDR3 reads CASSLGAVSGNTIYF. CDR3 bases: TGCGCCAGCAGCTTGGGTGCGGTTTCTGGAAACACCATATATTTT. This sequence joins TRBV5-1 and TRBJ1-3, with D uncertain. With 0 bases removed from V and 1 base from J, the gap between germline ends came to 8 bases. The CDR3 is made up of 15 amino acids. Germline V gene data show CDR1 as SGHRS and CDR2 as YFSETQ.

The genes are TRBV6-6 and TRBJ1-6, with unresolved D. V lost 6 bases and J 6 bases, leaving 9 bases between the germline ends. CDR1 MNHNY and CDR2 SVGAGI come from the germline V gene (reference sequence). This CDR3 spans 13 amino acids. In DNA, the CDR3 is TGTGCCAGCAGGCGGGAGGCTAATTCACCCCTCCACTTT. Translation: CASRREANSPLHF.

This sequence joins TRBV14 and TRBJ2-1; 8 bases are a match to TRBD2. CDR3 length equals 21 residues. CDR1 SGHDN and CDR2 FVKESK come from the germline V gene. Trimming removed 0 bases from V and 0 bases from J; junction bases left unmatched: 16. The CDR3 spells CASSQEDSDRSGGSSYNEQFF. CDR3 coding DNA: TGTGCCAGCAGCCAAGAAGATTCGGACCGGAGCGGGGGTAGCTCCTACAATGAGCAGTTCTTC.

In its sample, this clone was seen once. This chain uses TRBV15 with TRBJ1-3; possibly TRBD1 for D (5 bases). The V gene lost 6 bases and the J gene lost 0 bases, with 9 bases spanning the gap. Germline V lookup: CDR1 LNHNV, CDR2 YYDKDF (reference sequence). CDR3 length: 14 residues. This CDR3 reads CATSTGSSGNTIYF. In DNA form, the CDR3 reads TGTGCCACCAGTACAGGCAGCTCTGGAAACACCATATATTTT.

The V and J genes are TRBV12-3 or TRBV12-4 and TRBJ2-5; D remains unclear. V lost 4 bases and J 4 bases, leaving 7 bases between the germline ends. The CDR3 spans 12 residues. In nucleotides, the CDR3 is TGTGCCAGCAGTTACTACGGAGAGACCCAGTACTTC. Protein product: CASSYYGETQYF.

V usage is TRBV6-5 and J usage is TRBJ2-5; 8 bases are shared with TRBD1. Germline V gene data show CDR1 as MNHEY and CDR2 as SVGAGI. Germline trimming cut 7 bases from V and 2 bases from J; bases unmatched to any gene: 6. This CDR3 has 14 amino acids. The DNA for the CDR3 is TGTGCCAGCATGCGGACAGGGCAACAAGAGACCCAGTACTTC. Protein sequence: CASMRTGQQETQYF.

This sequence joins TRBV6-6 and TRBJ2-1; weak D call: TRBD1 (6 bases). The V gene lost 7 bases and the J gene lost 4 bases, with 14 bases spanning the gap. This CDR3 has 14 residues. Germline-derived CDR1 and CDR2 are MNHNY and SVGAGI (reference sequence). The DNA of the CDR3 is TGTGCCAGCACTAATCAGGGGAGATACAATGAGCAGTTCTTC. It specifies CASTNQGRYNEQFF.